Each of the 16 T cell receptor beta chains below was sequenced from the same sample in a study of T cell repertoires in cytomegalovirus infection. TCRdb called the reads again in MiXCR, with one record for every CDR3 protein. This sample has approximately 73,000 distinct CDR3 sequences; 35% to 45% occur once, and the top ten carry approximately 93%. These TCRs are of unknown antigen specificity. The material was CD8+ T cells from cultured PBMCs, obtained from culture after CMV antigen stimulation. The receptor set was obtained from a human donor in good health (CMV status not recorded). Some clones in this sample may be carry-over from other donors' samples.

V and J are TRBV27 and TRBJ2-3; the D is unclear. This CDR3 contains 16 residues. Looked up from germline, CDR1 is MNHEY and CDR2 is SMNVEV (reference sequence). Trimming removed 3 bases at V and 1 base at J, with 14 bases between. The CDR3 DNA is TGTGCCAGCAGTTTCTTCCCCCTCACGGGCACAGATACGCAGTATTTT. It yields the protein CASSFFPLTGTDTQYF.

The chain carries TRBV29-1 and TRBJ1-1; 7 bases are a match to TRBD1. The germline V gene encodes CDR1 SQVTM and CDR2 ANQGSEA. The CDR3 covers 13 residues. V lost 7 bases and J lost 3; bases outside the gene matches: 8. As DNA, the CDR3 is TGCAGCGCTGGACAGGCGGGTCACACTGAAGCTTTCTTT. Translating gives CSAGQAGHTEAFF.

The chain combines TRBV7-8 with TRBJ1-1; 7 bases line up with TRBD1. The trim removed 2 bases at V and 4 bases at J, leaving 4 bases unmatched. The CDR3 spans 14 residues. Looked up from germline, CDR1 is SGHVS and CDR2 is FQNEAQ. The CDR3 DNA sequence: TGTGCCAGCAGCTTAAACAGGGGCTCCACTGAAGCTTTCTTT. Protein product: CASSLNRGSTEAFF.

The J gene is TRBJ1-2, the V gene TRBV6-1; no clear D. Trimming cost V 9 bases and J 11 bases, with 19 bases left between them. The CDR3 is 12 amino acids. Germline-derived CDR1 and CDR2 are MNHNS and SASEGT. CDR3: CASPALTQEYTF. Here the CDR3 DNA reads TGTGCCAGTCCTGCCCTGACACAAGAGTACACCTTC.

This rearrangement joins TRBV7-2 to TRBJ1-2; D call uncertain. Germline CDR1 SGHTA, CDR2 FQGNSA. The CDR3 is 12 residues long. V was trimmed by 0 bases and J by 8 bases, leaving 7 bases between them. This CDR3 is CASSLAPGGYTF. The CDR3 coding sequence is TGTGCCAGCAGCTTAGCGCCTGGAGGCTACACCTTC.

The V call is TRBV2, the J call TRBJ2-7; D is perhaps TRBD1 or TRBD2 (5 bases each). In germline, CDR1 is SNHLY, CDR2 FYNNEI. The V end lost 8 bases, the J end lost 6 bases, and 14 bases lay between the germline ends. The CDR3 loop spans 12 amino acids. This chain's CDR3 is CASGTTLSEQYF. CDR3 nucleotide sequence: TGTGCCAGCGGGACCACGCTCTCCGAGCAGTACTTC. The variable domain in full, with the rest retrieved from reference TRBV2 and TRBJ2-7, is EPEVTQTPSHQVTQMGQEVILRCVPISNHLYFYWYRQILGQKVEFLVSFYNNEISEKSEIFDDQFSVERPDGSNFTLKIRSTKLEDSAMYFCASGTTLSEQYFGPGTRLTVT.

The chain recombines TRBV2 with TRBJ1-1, with no clear D. Trimming took off 2 bases at V and 4 bases at J, with 11 bases between the two ends. The germline V gene encodes CDR1 SNHLY and CDR2 FYNNEI. The CDR3 extends over 14 amino acids. CDR3 loop: CASSEYGRSTEAFF. As DNA, the CDR3 is TGTGCCAGCAGTGAATACGGGCGCAGCACTGAAGCTTTCTTT.

This clonotype was observed at least ten times. The chain recombines TRBV20-1 with TRBJ1-5; a possible D gene is TRBD1 (6 bases). Germline V gene data show CDR1 as DFQATT and CDR2 as SNEGSKA (reference sequence). CDR3 length: 14 amino acids. V lost 7 bases and J lost 5, with 18 bases in between. CDR3 DNA: TGCAGTGGTAAGGCCCCAGGGGTTGATCAGCCCCAGCATTTT. This translates into CSGKAPGVDQPQHF.

A few counts support this clonotype. J is TRBJ2-3 and V is TRBV7-8; the match to TRBD2 covers 14 bases. The J segment lost 2 bases and the V segment lost 1 base, leaving 2 bases of the junction unmatched. This CDR3 comprises 17 residues. Germline V gives CDR1 SGHVS, CDR2 FQNEAQ. Here the CDR3 reads CASSLGTSGGTTDTQYF. CDR3 nucleotide sequence: TGTGCCAGCAGCTTAGGGACTAGCGGGGGGACCACAGATACGCAGTATTTT.

This clonotype was observed a single time. The chain carries TRBV12-3 or TRBV12-4 and TRBJ1-1; D may be TRBD1 (6 bases). The CDR3 is 15 residues long. Deletions cut 5 bases from V and 2 bases from J, with 15 bases between. The CDR3 spells CASSLGQSRNTEAFF. Written as DNA, the CDR3 is TGTGCCAGCAGTCTTGGACAGTCGAGAAACACTGAAGCTTTCTTT.

The chain joins TRBV2 to TRBJ2-7, with unresolved D. This CDR3 is built from 10 residues. Trimming left V 5 bases short and J 5 bases short, with 4 bases between. Per germline, CDR1 SNHLY and CDR2 FYNNEI. The CDR3 is CASSRDEQYF. The CDR3 DNA is TGTGCCAGCAGTCGTGACGAGCAGTACTTC.

This chain joins TRBV20-1 and TRBJ1-5; possibly TRBD1 for D (6 bases). This CDR3 spans 18 amino acids. Germline values: CDR1 DFQATT, CDR2 SNEGSKA (reference sequence). The ends were cut back, 0 bases at V and 1 base at J, with 19 bases in the middle. CDR3 protein: CSARDPGHPKGSNQPQHF. The CDR3 nucleotides read TGCAGTGCTAGAGATCCGGGACACCCAAAAGGAAGCAATCAGCCCCAGCATTTT.

The chain has TRBV20-1 and TRBJ1-5, with a tentative D call TRBD1 (5 bases). Trimming pared 3 bases from V and 0 bases from J, leaving 15 bases between. The length of the CDR3 is 16 residues. CDR1 is DFQATT and CDR2 is SNEGSKA in the germline V gene (reference sequence). The CDR3 nucleotides are TGCAGTGCTAGGACTCCGACAGAATATAGCAATCAGCCCCAGCATTTT. This encodes CSARTPTEYSNQPQHF.

The genes are TRBV7-3 and TRBJ2-7, with D perhaps matching TRBD2 (5 bases). This CDR3 is built from 12 residues. Trimming stripped 7 bases from V and 2 bases from J, with 9 bases between. Germline V gene sequence: CDR1 SGHTA, CDR2 FQGTGA. CDR3 DNA sequence: TGTGCCAGCAATACGGGGACCTACGAGCAGTACTTC. Protein: CASNTGTYEQYF.

The V and J genes are TRBV6-1 and TRBJ2-4, with a tentative D call TRBD2 (6 bases). The germline CDR1 and CDR2 sequences are MNHNS and SASEGT. The V end lost 6 bases, the J end lost 1 base, and 19 bases lay between the germline ends. The CDR3 covers 17 residues. The CDR3: CASREMDGGVAKNIQYF. CDR3 DNA: TGTGCCAGCAGGGAAATGGACGGCGGGGTGGCCAAAAACATTCAGTACTTC.

The chain has TRBV5-6 and TRBJ2-7; 8 bases are shared with TRBD1. Trimming removed 0 bases from V and 4 bases from J; junction bases left unmatched: 6. The CDR3 has 15 residues. CDR1 and CDR2 from the germline V gene are SGHDT and YYEEEE. The CDR3 protein is CASSLGAGGWYEQYF. CDR3 in DNA: TGTGCCAGCAGCTTGGGGGCAGGGGGCTGGTACGAGCAGTACTTC.